This record covers a single TCR beta chain. The antigen is undetermined. The data belong to a study of radiation and T cells in renal cell carcinoma. As to time point: blood 4 weeks post-SBRT, at nephrectomy. Sample treatment: 15 Gy SBRT to primary tumor, nephrectomy 4 weeks later. Regarding the study as a whole: In blood, top tumor clones expanded by 2 weeks, shrinking by 4.

The method was immunoSEQ multiplex PCR; TCRdb's version includes in-frame clones alone and lacks a portion of them. The data show roughly 170,000 clones, with less than 90% seen just once and around 10% held by the top ten. The V gene's germline CDR1 is MNHNS and CDR2 SASEGT. CDR3 length: 15 residues. V lost 6 bases and J lost 3, with 15 bases in between. The sample here was blood, taken from a patient whose treatment included radiotherapy and nephrectomy. The clonotype comes from a woman between 50 and 59 years old with renal cell carcinoma. V usage is TRBV6-1 and J usage is TRBJ2-1; D might be TRBD2 (6 bases). Written as DNA, the CDR3 is TGTGCCAGCAGCGCGACTAGTAATTACTACAATGAGCAGTTCTTC. It codes for CASSATSNYYNEQFF.